This record concerns one T cell receptor (beta chain) sequence. The data were obtained in a study of blood T cell repertoires in COVID-19. The method was immunoSEQ multiplex PCR; TCRdb's version includes in-frame clones alone and lacks a portion of them. The table lists over 100,000 clones, roughly 90% of them singletons. CDR1 is SNHLY, CDR2 FYNNEI, per germline. This CDR3 region has 13 residues. With 6 bases removed from V and 1 base from J, the gap between germline ends came to 6 bases. The genes are TRBV2 and TRBJ2-2; D call uncertain. Sequencing input: peripheral blood. This receptor was obtained from a middle-aged man with acute or convalescent COVID-19. In nucleotides, the CDR3 is TGTGCCAGCAGCAAATGGAACACCGGGGAGCTGTTTTTT. It encodes CASSKWNTGELFF.